The 21 T cell receptor beta chains below were found in one sample sequenced in a study of blood T cell repertoires in COVID-19. Produced via immunoSEQ multiplex PCR; TCRdb's table is partial and in-frame only. This sample has 87,000 or so clones, with around 86% found just once. Sequencing was done on a sample of peripheral blood. These receptors were obtained from an older woman with acute or convalescent COVID-19.

J is TRBJ2-1 and V is TRBV7-7, with 9 nucleotides matching TRBD2. Germline V gene data show CDR1 as SSHAT and CDR2 as FNYEAQ (reference sequence). This CDR3 region has 18 residues. CDR3: CANKRGVPALISYNEQFF. For the CDR3, the DNA is TGTGCTAACAAGCGGGGGGTCCCCGCCCTGATCTCCTACAATGAGCAGTTCTTC.

The V gene is TRBV5-1, the J gene TRBJ1-1; unclear D gene. V was cut by 0 bases and J by 1 base, with 19 bases left in between. Germline V lookup: CDR1 SGHRS, CDR2 YFSETQ. There are 18 residues in the CDR3. The CDR3 DNA reads TGCGCCAGCAGCTTGGGAGCGGCTGCAGGACCCGAGAACACTGAAGCTTTCTTT. As protein: CASSLGAAAGPENTEAFF.

This chain links TRBV5-1 with TRBJ2-3, with 13 bases aligning to TRBD2. Germline values: CDR1 SGHRS, CDR2 YFSETQ. The CDR3 runs 16 residues. Trimming removed 0 bases from V and 4 bases from J; junction bases left unmatched: 2. The CDR3: CASSLVGTSGADTQYF. In DNA form, the CDR3 reads TGCGCCAGCAGCTTGGTTGGGACTAGCGGGGCAGATACGCAGTATTTT. The full variable domain, rest sourced from reference TRBV5-1 and TRBJ2-3, is KAGVTQTPRYLIKTRGQQVTLSCSPISGHRSVSWYQQTPGQGLQFLFEYFSETQRNKGNFPGRFSGRQFSNSRSEMNVSTLELGDSALYLCASSLVGTSGADTQYFGPGTRLTVL.

The gene calls are TRBV28 and TRBJ1-1; maybe TRBD1 (6 bases). Trimming left V 4 bases short and J 11 bases short, with 14 bases between. In germline, CDR1 is MDHEN, CDR2 SYDVKM. The CDR3 has 12 amino acids. DNA for the CDR3: TGTGCCAGCAGTTCGACGCCAGGGGAGGCTTTCTTT. Protein sequence: CASSSTPGEAFF. Drawing the rest from reference TRBV28 and TRBJ1-1, the complete variable domain is DVKVTQSSRYLVKRTGEKVFLECVQDMDHENMFWYRQDPGLGLRLIYFSYDVKMKEKGDIPEGYSVSREKKERFSLILESASTNQTSMYLCASSSTPGEAFFGQGTRLTVV.

This chain links TRBV6-5 with TRBJ2-5; 10 nucleotides match TRBD2. This CDR3 has 14 amino acids. With V trimmed by 8 bases and J by 5 bases, 8 bases remained unmatched. CDR1 is MNHEY and CDR2 is SVGAGI in the germline V gene. CDR3: CASGSSGGPETQYF. The CDR3 DNA reads as TGTGCCAGCGGCTCTAGCGGGGGTCCGGAGACCCAGTACTTC.

This chain links TRBV5-1 with TRBJ2-6, with a possible D match to TRBD1 (6 bases). Trimming stripped 0 bases from V and 2 bases from J, with 6 bases between. CDR1 is SGHRS and CDR2 is YFSETQ in the germline V gene. CDR3 length: 15 amino acids. The CDR3 loop reads CASSLGGPGANVLTF. The CDR3 region has the DNA TGCGCCAGCAGCTTGGGGGGGCCTGGGGCCAACGTCCTGACTTTC.

V is TRBV3-1 (or the pseudogene TRBV3-2) and J is TRBJ2-5, with TRBD2 matching over 7 bases. The J segment lost 7 bases and the V segment lost 3 bases, leaving 8 bases of the junction unmatched. The CDR3 is 14 amino acids. The germline gives CDR1 LGHDT, CDR2 YNNKEL (reference sequence). The CDR3 loop is CASSQGGIFGTQYF. The CDR3 nucleotides are TGTGCCAGCAGCCAGGGGGGGATTTTTGGGACCCAGTACTTC.

The chain combines TRBV3-1 (or the pseudogene TRBV3-2) with TRBJ2-2; tentatively, D is TRBD2 (5 bases). The CDR3 runs to 15 residues. Germline CDR1 LGHDT, CDR2 YNNKEL (reference sequence). Trimming took 3 bases from V and 1 from J, leaving 9 bases between them. CDR3: CASSQAGENTGELFF. CDR3 DNA: TGTGCCAGCAGCCAGGCCGGGGAGAACACCGGGGAGCTGTTTTTT.

Only a few counts were recorded for this clone. The V gene is TRBV4-2, the J gene TRBJ2-1, with 10 bases aligning to TRBD2. Per germline, CDR1 LGHNA and CDR2 YNFKEQ. The trim removed 4 bases at V and 4 bases at J, leaving 4 bases unmatched. The CDR3 sequence is 15 residues long. The CDR3 protein is CASSLGLAAYNEQFF. Here the CDR3 DNA reads TGTGCCAGCAGCCTAGGACTAGCGGCTTACAATGAGCAGTTCTTC.

The chain has TRBV5-1 and TRBJ1-1; D might be TRBD1 (5 bases). CDR3 length: 14 residues. CDR1 and CDR2 (germline): SGHRS, YFSETQ. V lost 4 bases and J 3 bases, leaving 13 bases between the germline ends. The CDR3 region has the DNA TGCGCCAGCAGCCTCGCCCGGGGGGACACTGAAGCTTTCTTT. It is translated as CASSLARGDTEAFF.

The CDR3 here is CASSQGVPGGYTF. CDR3 DNA: TGTGCCAGCAGCCAAGGCGTTCCGGGTGGCTACACCTTC. The V call is TRBV3-1 (or the pseudogene TRBV3-2), the J call TRBJ1-2; D uncertain. CDR3 length: 13 residues. Trimming took 1 base from V and 7 from J, leaving 10 bases between them. The V gene's germline CDR1 is LGHDT and CDR2 YNNKEL (reference sequence).

This clone was observed a handful of times. The DNA for the CDR3 is TGTGCCAGCAGCCACCGCCGGACAGTGACGAACACTGAAGCTTTCTTT. This codes for CASSHRRTVTNTEAFF. The chain has TRBV6-2 or TRBV6-3 and TRBJ1-1; possible D gene TRBD1, 6 bases. CDR3 length: 16 amino acids. V dropped 6 bases and J dropped 1 base, with 18 bases sitting between them. CDR1 and CDR2 from the germline V gene are MNHEY and SVGEGT.

The chain uses TRBV2 and TRBJ1-6, with 12 bases fitting TRBD1. CDR1 and CDR2 from the germline V gene are SNHLY and FYNNEI. The CDR3 totals 17 residues. V lost 7 bases, J lost 6 bases, and 10 bases stayed unmatched. The CDR3 DNA follows: TGTGCCAGCACCTTCCCGGGACAGGGGGCCTCTAATTCACCCCTCCACTTT. It specifies CASTFPGQGASNSPLHF.

The CDR3 nucleotides are TGTGCCAGCAATAGCCTAAAAGGTCCTCGGACTGAAGCTTTCTTT. Protein sequence: CASNSLKGPRTEAFF. The chain joins TRBV11-2 to TRBJ1-1; D is ambiguous. Germline CDR1 is SGHAT and CDR2 is FQNNGV. Trimming removed 7 bases at V and 5 bases at J, with 20 bases between. This CDR3 comprises 15 residues.

This rearrangement joins TRBV5-1 to TRBJ2-1; 12 positions agree with TRBD1. In germline, CDR1 is SGHRS, CDR2 YFSETQ. This CDR3 has 16 residues. Trimming at V came to 2 bases and at J to 8 bases, leaving 8 bases not matched to a gene. CDR3 DNA: TGCGCCAGCAGCTTCGGGACAGGGGGCGCAGTGGATGAGCAGTTCTTC. Residues: CASSFGTGGAVDEQFF.

The chain recombines TRBV2 with TRBJ2-1; 10 bases are shared with TRBD1. Germline trimming cut 2 bases from V and 4 bases from J; bases unmatched to any gene: 2. Germline values: CDR1 SNHLY, CDR2 FYNNEI. The CDR3 has 15 residues. In DNA form, the CDR3 reads TGTGCCAGCAGTGAATTGGGACAGGGGTACAATGAGCAGTTCTTC. Its protein product is CASSELGQGYNEQFF.

The chain joins TRBV19 to TRBJ2-7; D gene ambiguous. V dropped 5 bases and J dropped 2 bases, with 10 bases sitting between them. The CDR3 has 13 amino acids. The V gene's germline CDR1 is LNHDA and CDR2 SQIVND (reference sequence). CDR3 sequence reads: CASSLQTTYEQYF. The CDR3, as DNA: TGTGCCAGTAGTTTACAGACCACCTACGAGCAGTACTTC.

The J gene is TRBJ2-1, the V gene TRBV14; TRBD1 aligns across 8 bases. CDR3 length equals 13 residues. CDR1 and CDR2 from the germline V gene are SGHDN and FVKESK. V trimming: 5 bases; J trimming: 14 bases; junction bases outside the gene matches: 11. CDR3 nucleotide sequence: TGTGCCAGCAGCGTGCAGGGGGCCCTACCTAAGTTCTTC. Translated: CASSVQGALPKFF.

The chain is built from TRBV9 and TRBJ1-2; D ambiguous. V dropped 3 bases and J dropped 8 bases, with 20 bases sitting between them. The CDR3 has 15 residues. The V gene's germline CDR1 is SGDLS and CDR2 YYNGEE. The CDR3 region is CASSAEGAGVDGYTF. CDR3 in DNA: TGTGCCAGCAGCGCCGAAGGAGCCGGGGTCGACGGCTACACCTTC.

This chain uses TRBV12-5 with TRBJ2-5, with 9 bases identical to TRBD1. Unmatched junction bases numbered 4, after V lost 6 bases and J lost 5 bases. CDR3 length: 13 amino acids. CDR1 and CDR2 from the germline V gene are LGHNT and FRNRAP. CDR3 region: CASGPDRGETQYF. In DNA form, the CDR3 reads TGTGCTAGTGGCCCCGACAGGGGGGAGACCCAGTACTTC.

The chain links TRBV7-8 to TRBJ1-1; maybe TRBD1 (6 bases). The V gene's germline CDR1 is SGHVS and CDR2 FQNEAQ. This CDR3 is 11 amino acids long. The V end was cut by 5 bases, the J end by 10 bases, with 11 bases between. CDR3 sequence (DNA): TGTGCCAGCAGCACGACAGGAGGAGCTTTCTTT. The encoded protein is CASSTTGGAFF.